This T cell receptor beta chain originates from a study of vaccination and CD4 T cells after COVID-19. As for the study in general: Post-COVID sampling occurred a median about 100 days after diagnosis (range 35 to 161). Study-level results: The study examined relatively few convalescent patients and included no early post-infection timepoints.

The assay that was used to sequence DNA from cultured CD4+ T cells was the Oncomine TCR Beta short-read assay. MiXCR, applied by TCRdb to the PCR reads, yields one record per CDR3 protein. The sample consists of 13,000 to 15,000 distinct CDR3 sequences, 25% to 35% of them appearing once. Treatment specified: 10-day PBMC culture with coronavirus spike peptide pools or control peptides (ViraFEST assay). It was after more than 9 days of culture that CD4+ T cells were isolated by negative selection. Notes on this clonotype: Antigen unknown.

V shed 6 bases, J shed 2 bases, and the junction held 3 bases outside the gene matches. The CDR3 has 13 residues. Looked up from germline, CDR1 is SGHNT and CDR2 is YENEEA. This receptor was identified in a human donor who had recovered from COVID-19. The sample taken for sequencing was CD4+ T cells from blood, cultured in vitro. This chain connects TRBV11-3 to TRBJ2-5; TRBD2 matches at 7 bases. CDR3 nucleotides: TGTGCCAGCAGAGGGACTAAACAAGAGACCCAGTACTTC. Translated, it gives CASRGTKQETQYF.